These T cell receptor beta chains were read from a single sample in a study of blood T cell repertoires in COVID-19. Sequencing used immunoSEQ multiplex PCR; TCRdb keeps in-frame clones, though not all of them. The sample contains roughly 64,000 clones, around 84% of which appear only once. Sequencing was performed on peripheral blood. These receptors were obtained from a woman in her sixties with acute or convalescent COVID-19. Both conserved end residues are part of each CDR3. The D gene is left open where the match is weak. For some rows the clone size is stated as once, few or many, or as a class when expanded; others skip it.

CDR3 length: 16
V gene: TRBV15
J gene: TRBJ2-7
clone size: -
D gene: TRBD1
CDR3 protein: CATSRDEGDSSYEQYF
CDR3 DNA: TGTGCCACCAGCAGAGATGAGGGGGACAGCTCCTACGAGCAGTACTTC

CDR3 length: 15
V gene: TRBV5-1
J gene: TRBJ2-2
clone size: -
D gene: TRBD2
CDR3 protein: CASSGRTSGDGELFF
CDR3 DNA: TGCGCCAGCAGCGGCAGGACTAGCGGGGATGGGGAGCTGTTTTTT

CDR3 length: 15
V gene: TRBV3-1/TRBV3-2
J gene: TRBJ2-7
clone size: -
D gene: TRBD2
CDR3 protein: CASSLNSGGSYEQYF
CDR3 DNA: TGTGCCAGCAGCCTGAACAGCGGGGGGTCCTACGAGCAGTACTTC

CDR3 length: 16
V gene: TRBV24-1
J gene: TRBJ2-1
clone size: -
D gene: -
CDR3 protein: CATSEKDYQGDNEQFF
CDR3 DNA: TGTGCCACCAGTGAAAAGGACTACCAAGGCGACAATGAGCAGTTCTTC

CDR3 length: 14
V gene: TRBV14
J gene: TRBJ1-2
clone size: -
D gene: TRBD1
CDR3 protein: CASSRTGGRYGYTF
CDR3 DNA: TGTGCCAGCAGCCGGACAGGGGGCCGCTATGGCTACACCTTC

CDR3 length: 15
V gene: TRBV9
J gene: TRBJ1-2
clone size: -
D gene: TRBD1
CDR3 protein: CASSGQGTFSVGYTF
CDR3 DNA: TGTGCCAGCAGCGGACAGGGCACTTTTTCGGTTGGCTACACCTTC

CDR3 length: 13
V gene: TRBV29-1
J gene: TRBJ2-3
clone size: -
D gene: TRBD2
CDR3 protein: CSGASGGALKQYF
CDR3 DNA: TGCAGCGGTGCTAGCGGGGGGGCTCTCAAGCAGTATTTT

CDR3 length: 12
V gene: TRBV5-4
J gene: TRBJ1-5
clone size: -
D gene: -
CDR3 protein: CASSLAGQPQHF
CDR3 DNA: TGTGCCAGCAGCTTGGCAGGACAGCCCCAGCATTTT

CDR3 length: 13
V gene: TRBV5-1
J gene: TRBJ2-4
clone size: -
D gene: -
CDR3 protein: CATPQGDKNIQYF
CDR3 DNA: TGCGCCACCCCTCAAGGGGACAAAAACATTCAGTACTTC

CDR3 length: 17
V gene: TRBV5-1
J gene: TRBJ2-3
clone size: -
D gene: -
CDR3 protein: CASSSGRGGELPDTQYF
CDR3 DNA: TGCGCCAGCAGCTCCGGGCGAGGAGGGGAACTCCCAGATACGCAGTATTTT

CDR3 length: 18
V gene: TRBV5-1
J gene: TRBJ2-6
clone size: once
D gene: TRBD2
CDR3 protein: CASSLAGLRSSGANVLTF
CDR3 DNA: TGCGCCAGCAGCTTGGCGGGACTAAGAAGCTCTGGGGCCAACGTCCTGACTTTC

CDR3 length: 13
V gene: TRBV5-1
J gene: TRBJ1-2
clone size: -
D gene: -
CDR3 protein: CASSVQSNYGYTF
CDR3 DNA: TGCGCCAGCAGCGTTCAGTCTAACTATGGCTACACCTTC

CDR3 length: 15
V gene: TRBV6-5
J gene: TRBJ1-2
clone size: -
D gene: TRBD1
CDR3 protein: CASSSDRGQDYGYTF
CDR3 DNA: TGTGCCAGCAGTTCCGACAGGGGGCAGGACTATGGCTACACCTTC

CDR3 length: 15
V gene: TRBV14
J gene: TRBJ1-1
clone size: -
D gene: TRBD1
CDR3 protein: CASSFRQGALTEAFF
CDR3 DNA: TGTGCCAGCAGCTTTCGACAGGGGGCACTGACTGAAGCTTTCTTT

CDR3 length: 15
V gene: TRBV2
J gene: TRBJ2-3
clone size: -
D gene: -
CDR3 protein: CASTERDRMRDTQYF
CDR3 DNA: TGTGCCAGCACCGAGCGGGACAGGATGAGAGATACGCAGTATTTT

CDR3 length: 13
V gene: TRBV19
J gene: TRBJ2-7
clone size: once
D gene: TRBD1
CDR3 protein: CASSTNRGYEQYF
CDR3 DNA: TGTGCCAGTAGTACAAACAGGGGCTACGAGCAGTACTTC

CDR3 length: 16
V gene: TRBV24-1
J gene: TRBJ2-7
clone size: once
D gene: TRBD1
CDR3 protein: CATSDPGQGNAYEQYF
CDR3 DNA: TGTGCCACCAGTGACCCCGGACAGGGGAACGCCTACGAGCAGTACTTC

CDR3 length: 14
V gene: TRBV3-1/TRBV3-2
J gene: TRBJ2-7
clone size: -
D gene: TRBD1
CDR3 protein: CASSQQGVSYEQYF
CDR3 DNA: TGTGCCAGCAGCCAACAGGGGGTTTCCTACGAGCAGTACTTC

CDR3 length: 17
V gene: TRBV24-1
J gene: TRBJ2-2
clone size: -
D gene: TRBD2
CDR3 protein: CATSDPTSGGAPGELFF
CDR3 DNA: TGTGCCACCAGTGATCCGACTAGCGGGGGGGCACCCGGGGAGCTGTTTTTT

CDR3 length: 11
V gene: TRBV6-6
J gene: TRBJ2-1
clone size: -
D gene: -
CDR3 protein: CASSRGNEQFF
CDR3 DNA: TGTGCCAGCAGCCGGGGGAATGAGCAGTTCTTC

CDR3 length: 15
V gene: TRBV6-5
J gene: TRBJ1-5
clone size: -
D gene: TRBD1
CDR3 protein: CASRPLGTGYQPQHF
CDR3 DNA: TGTGCCAGCAGGCCCTTGGGGACAGGTTATCAGCCCCAGCATTTT

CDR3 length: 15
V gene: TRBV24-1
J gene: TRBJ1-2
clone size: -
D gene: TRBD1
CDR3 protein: CATSDPRDRGLGYTF
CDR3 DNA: TGTGCCACCAGTGACCCCCGGGACAGGGGGCTCGGCTACACCTTC

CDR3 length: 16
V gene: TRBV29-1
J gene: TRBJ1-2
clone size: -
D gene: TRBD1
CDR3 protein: CSVERGRGRVDYGYTF
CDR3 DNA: TGCAGCGTTGAGCGTGGCAGGGGGCGCGTCGACTATGGCTACACCTTC

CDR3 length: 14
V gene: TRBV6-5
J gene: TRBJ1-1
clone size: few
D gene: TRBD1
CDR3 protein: CAHTGTAMNTEAFF
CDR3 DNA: TGTGCCCACACCGGGACAGCAATGAACACTGAAGCTTTCTTT

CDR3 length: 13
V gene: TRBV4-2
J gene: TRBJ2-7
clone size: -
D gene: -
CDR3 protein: CASRKTAVDEQYF
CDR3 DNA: TGTGCCAGCAGGAAAACGGCGGTGGACGAGCAGTACTTC

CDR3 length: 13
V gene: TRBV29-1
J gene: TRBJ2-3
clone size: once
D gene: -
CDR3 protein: CSVRDTNTDTQYF
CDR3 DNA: TGCAGCGTCCGGGACACTAACACAGATACGCAGTATTTT

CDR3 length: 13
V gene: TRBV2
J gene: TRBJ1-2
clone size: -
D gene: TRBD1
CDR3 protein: CASSGPGQRRYTF
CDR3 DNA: TGTGCCAGCAGTGGCCCGGGACAGAGGAGATACACCTTC

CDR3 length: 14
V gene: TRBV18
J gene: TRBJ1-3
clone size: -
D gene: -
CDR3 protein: CASSTTGAGNTIYF
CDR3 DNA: TGTGCCAGCTCAACGACAGGAGCTGGAAACACCATATATTTT

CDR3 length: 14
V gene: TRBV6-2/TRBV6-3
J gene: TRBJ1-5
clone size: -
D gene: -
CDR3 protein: CASSSRGGGQPQHF
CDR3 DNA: TGTGCCAGCAGTTCTCGAGGGGGGGGGCAGCCCCAGCATTTT

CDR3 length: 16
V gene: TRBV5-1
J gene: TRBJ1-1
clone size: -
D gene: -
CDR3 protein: CASSLAEKGLGTEAFF
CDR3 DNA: TGCGCCAGCAGCTTGGCCGAGAAGGGGTTAGGTACTGAAGCTTTCTTT

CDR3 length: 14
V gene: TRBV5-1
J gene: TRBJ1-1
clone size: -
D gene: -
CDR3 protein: CASSFSGENTEAFF
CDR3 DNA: TGCGCCAGCAGCTTTTCGGGAGAGAACACTGAAGCTTTCTTT

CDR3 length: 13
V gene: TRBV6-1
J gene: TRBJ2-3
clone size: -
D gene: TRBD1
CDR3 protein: CASSESRTGTQYF
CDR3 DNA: TGTGCCAGCAGTGAAAGCCGGACAGGTACGCAGTATTTT

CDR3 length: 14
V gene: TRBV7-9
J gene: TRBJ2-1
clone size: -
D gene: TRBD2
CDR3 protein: CASSLSSGENEQFF
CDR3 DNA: TGTGCCAGCAGCCTGTCTAGCGGGGAGAATGAGCAGTTCTTC

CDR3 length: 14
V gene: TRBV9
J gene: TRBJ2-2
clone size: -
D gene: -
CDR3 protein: CASSTRGPSGELFF
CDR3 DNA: TGTGCCAGCAGCACCCGGGGTCCCTCCGGGGAGCTGTTTTTT

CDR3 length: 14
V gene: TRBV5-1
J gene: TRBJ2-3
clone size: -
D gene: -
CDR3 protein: CASSGAAYTDTQYF
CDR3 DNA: TGCGCCAGCAGCGGAGCAGCCTACACAGATACGCAGTATTTT

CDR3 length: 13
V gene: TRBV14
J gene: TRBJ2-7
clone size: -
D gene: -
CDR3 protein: CASSQARAYEQYF
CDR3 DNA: TGTGCCAGCAGCCAAGCGAGAGCCTACGAGCAGTACTTC

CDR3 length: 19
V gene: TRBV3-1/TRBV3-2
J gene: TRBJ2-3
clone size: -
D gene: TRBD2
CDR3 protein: CASSQDYLAGGLGTDTQYF
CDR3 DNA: TGTGCCAGCAGCCAAGATTACCTAGCGGGGGGGCTCGGCACAGATACGCAGTATTTT

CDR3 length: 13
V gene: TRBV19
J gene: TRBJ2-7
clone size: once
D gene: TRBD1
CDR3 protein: CASSPGTAYEQYF
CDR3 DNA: TGTGCCAGTAGCCCCGGGACAGCCTACGAGCAGTACTTC

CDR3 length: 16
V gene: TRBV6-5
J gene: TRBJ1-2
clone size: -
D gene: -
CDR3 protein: CASSYDSTGLPYGYTF
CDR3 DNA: TGTGCCAGCAGTTACGACTCGACAGGTCTGCCCTATGGCTACACCTTC

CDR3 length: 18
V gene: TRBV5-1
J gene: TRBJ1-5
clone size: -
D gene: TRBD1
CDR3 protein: CAGRTTPKLDRGNQPQHF
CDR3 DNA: TGCGCCGGGAGAACTACCCCTAAATTGGACAGGGGCAATCAGCCCCAGCATTTT

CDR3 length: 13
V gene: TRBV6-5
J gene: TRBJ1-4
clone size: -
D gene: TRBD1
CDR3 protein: CASKDRAGEKLFF
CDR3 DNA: TGTGCCAGCAAAGACAGGGCGGGTGAAAAACTGTTTTTT

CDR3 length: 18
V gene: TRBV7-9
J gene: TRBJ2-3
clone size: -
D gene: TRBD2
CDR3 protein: CASRRGGTSGGSTDTQYF
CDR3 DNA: TGTGCCAGCCGCCGTGGGGGGACTAGCGGGGGAAGCACAGATACGCAGTATTTT

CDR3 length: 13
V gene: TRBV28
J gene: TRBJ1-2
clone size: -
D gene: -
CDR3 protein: CASSFGRDYGYTF
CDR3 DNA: TGTGCCAGCAGTTTTGGCAGGGACTATGGCTACACCTTC

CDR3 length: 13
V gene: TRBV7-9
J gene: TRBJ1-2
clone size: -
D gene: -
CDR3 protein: CASSLRRDDGYTF
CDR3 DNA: TGTGCCAGCAGCTTACGCAGGGATGATGGCTACACCTTC

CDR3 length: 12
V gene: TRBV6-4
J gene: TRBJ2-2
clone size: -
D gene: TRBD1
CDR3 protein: CASRTDRGELFF
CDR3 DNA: TGTGCCAGCAGAACGGACAGGGGGGAGCTGTTTTTT

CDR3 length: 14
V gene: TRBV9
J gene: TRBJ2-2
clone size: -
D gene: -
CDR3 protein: CASSPRQNTGELFF
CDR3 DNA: TGTGCCAGCAGCCCCCGACAGAACACCGGGGAGCTGTTTTTT

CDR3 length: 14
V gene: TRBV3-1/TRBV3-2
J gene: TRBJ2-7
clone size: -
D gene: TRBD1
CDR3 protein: CASSPPGQIYEQYF
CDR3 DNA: TGTGCCAGCAGCCCCCCGGGACAGATCTACGAGCAGTACTTC

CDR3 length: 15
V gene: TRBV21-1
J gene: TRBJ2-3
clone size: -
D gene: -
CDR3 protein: CASSARDPVWDTQYF
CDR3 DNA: TGTGCCAGCAGCGCACGGGATCCGGTGTGGGATACGCAGTATTTT

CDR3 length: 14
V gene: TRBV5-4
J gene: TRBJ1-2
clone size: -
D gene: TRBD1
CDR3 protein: CASSQGQGAYGYTF
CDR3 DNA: TGTGCCAGCAGCCAGGGACAGGGCGCCTATGGCTACACCTTC

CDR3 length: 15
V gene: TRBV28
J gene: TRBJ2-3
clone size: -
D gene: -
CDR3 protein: CASSLNQGSTDTQYF
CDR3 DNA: TGTGCCAGCAGTTTAAATCAGGGGAGCACAGATACGCAGTATTTT

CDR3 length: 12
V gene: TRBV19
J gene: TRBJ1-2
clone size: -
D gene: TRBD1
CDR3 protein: CASGDRGYGYTF
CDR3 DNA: TGTGCCAGTGGAGACAGGGGGTATGGCTACACCTTC

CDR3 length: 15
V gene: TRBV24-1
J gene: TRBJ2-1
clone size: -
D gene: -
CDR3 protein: CATSERQDFYNEQFF
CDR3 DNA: TGTGCCACCAGTGAGAGACAGGACTTCTACAATGAGCAGTTCTTC